This T cell receptor beta chain was recovered during a study of blood T cell repertoires in COVID-19 (dated by TCRdb to 2019 to 2021). In terms of the full investigation: The collaborator samples originated in the United States, Italy and Spain and spanned the acute and convalescent phases of COVID-19. Nearly every sample came with metadata listing a de-identified subject ID, COVID-19 status, age in years and sex. The repertoires were made available in a free public database intended to serve as a resource for research on the immune response to SARS-CoV-2. Deeply sampled blood TCRbeta repertoires from subjects exposed to, actively infected with, or recovered from COVID-19 were included in the dataset. The material from the prospective study consisted of cDNA or gDNA derived from T cells, B-cell-depleted T cells, or PBMCs. Samples came from the ongoing ImmuneRACE study (first 160 participants) plus 1,254 subjects from 6 global collaborators. Where available, HLA class I and class II types were taken from metadata supplied by the sample provider and were not determined by assay-based typing.

In Seattle, one collaborating source enrolled patients while the infection was active and tracked those patients longitudinally over the course of disease. The collaborating institutions used their own protocols to collect whole blood in K2EDTA tubes. For TCRbeta analysis, collaborators shipped samples as frozen whole blood, isolated PBMCs, or DNA extracted from either of those sample types. V is cut by 3 bases and J by 4 bases, and the space between the germline ends is 13 bases. CDR1 and CDR2 (DFQATT, SNEGSKA) derive from the germline V gene (reference sequence). The cysteine opens and the phenylalanine closes a CDR3 of 14 amino acids. The sequence is cut down to CDR3 DNA, 42 bases in frame from base 1. Details on this clone: Its antigen remains unidentified. There are no base qualities to consult, and no much larger clone falls within one base.

TCRbeta CDR3 regions were amplified from genomic DNA by means of the immunoSEQ Assay, a bias-controlled multiplex PCR. Under the source paper's analysis protocol: Within the assay, amplification of reference gene primers was used to estimate how many nucleated cells each sample contained. To quantify the absolute abundance of each unique TCRbeta CDR3 rearrangement, sequence reads were collapsed and filtered. For each sample, productive Simpson clonality was calculated as the square root of Simpson's diversity index over productive rearrangements. TCRdb stores this immuneACCESS table with in-frame sequences only. Part of the clones is absent; in the studies checked, under half of the shortfall reflects unresolved V genes, and no reason is known for the rest. The D gene and trimming were derived from the DNA, and the V and J assignments and clone size from that table. The sample table lists roughly 240,000 clones, 75% to 85% of them with a count of one. 5.1% of the sample lies in the top ten.

Overall study outcomes, separate from this receptor: The amount of clinical and demographic metadata varied by source and participant and was provided uncurated.

This TCR derives from a man aged 50-59 years with COVID-19, enrolled during active disease. The specimen sequenced was peripheral blood. The rearrangement joined TRBV20-1 to TRBJ1-5, and TRBD1 may be the D gene, going by 5 matching bases. The encoded CDR3 is CSASSGLTNQPQHF. The nucleotide sequence is TGCAGTGCTAGTTCAGGGCTTACGAATCAGCCCCAGCATTTT.